These 6 T cell receptor beta chains were all obtained from the same sample, sequenced in a study of early T cells in non-severe SARS-CoV-2 infection. Via MiXCR, TCRdb re-called the 5' RACE reads, giving one row per CDR3 protein. This sample has under 50,000 distinct CDR3 sequences, with roughly 5.3% found just once. The specimen was whole blood. These receptor sequences come from an adult who was a healthcare worker with PCR-confirmed SARS-CoV-2 infection or an uninfected control (not recorded which).

Comment on this clonotype: Germline is not matched at one junction end, which may reflect a read error. The chain links TRBV12-3 or TRBV12-4 to TRBJ2-3; the match to TRBD2 covers 11 bases. The CDR3 is 16 residues long. The CDR3 here is CASSPLTSGERNTQYF. The DNA for the CDR3 is TGTGCTAGCAGCCCCCTGACTAGCGGGGAGAGAAATACGCAGTATTTT.

The sample holds many counts of this clonotype. The chain has TRBV6-6 and TRBJ1-1; weak D call: TRBD1 (6 bases). Between the trimmed V and J ends, which lost 5 bases and 3 bases, there was a span of 22 bases. The CDR3 consists of 17 residues. Germline V gene lookup returns CDR1 MNHNY and CDR2 SVGAGI (reference sequence). For the CDR3, the DNA is TGTGCCAGCAGTACCGGGACAAAATTAGTTGTCGACACTGAAGCTTTCTTT. Its translation: CASSTGTKLVVDTEAFF.

The chain has TRBV11-2 and TRBJ1-1; D remains ambiguous. This CDR3 is built from 15 residues. V was pared by 1 base and J by 5 bases, with 14 bases between. Germline V gives CDR1 SGHAT, CDR2 FQNNGV. The CDR3 DNA reads as TGTGCCAGCAGCTTAGCTTTTACCGTGGGAACTGAAGCTTTCTTT. It is translated as CASSLAFTVGTEAFF.

This clonotype has a handful of counts. The chain has TRBV27 and TRBJ2-7; D remains unclear. The V end lost 6 bases, the J end lost 0 bases, and 9 bases lay between the germline ends. Germline V CDR1 and CDR2: MNHEY, SMNVEV (reference sequence). The CDR3 runs 13 residues. CDR3 sequence reads: CASRLGRSYEQYF. The CDR3 region has the DNA TGTGCCAGCAGGCTGGGCCGCTCCTACGAGCAGTACTTC.

CDR3 in DNA: TGTGCCAGCTCACTGGGACACGACAGCATTCAGTACTTC. This codes for CASSLGHDSIQYF. This chain uses TRBV18 with TRBJ2-4; the D gene is possibly TRBD1 (6 bases). The V and J ends lost 4 bases and 9 bases respectively, with 13 bases between them. Germline V gene lookup returns CDR1 KGHSH and CDR2 LQKENI. This CDR3 comprises 13 residues.

In regard to this clonotype: Relative to the germline gene, one junction end is altered; a read error may explain this. The genes are TRBV5-1 and TRBJ1-1; D gene ambiguous. CDR1 and CDR2 from the germline V gene are SGHRS and YFSETQ. This CDR3 spans 13 amino acids. CDR3 loop: CASSLSGDTEALF. The CDR3 DNA follows: TGCGCCAGCAGCTTGTCGGGCGACACTGAAGCTTTATTT. The whole variable domain, remainder taken from reference TRBV5-1 and TRBJ1-1, is KAGVTQTPRYLIKTRGQQVTLSCSPISGHRSVSWYQQTPGQGLQFLFEYFSETQRNKGNFPGRFSGRQFSNSRSEMNVSTLELGDSALYLCASSLSGDTEALFGQGTRLTVV.